This T cell receptor (beta chain) is drawn from a study of T cells after yellow fever vaccination. Points from the study as a whole: Only a minor proportion of clonotypes was detected across both CD4 and CD8 compartments. Reappearing after the booster were most of the clones from primary vaccination (roughly 95% CD4, 88% CD8). Abundant clonotypes from the bulk population could get into FACS-sorted repertoires as contaminants.

Germline values: CDR1 MGHRA, CDR2 YSYEKL. V was trimmed by 1 base and J by 11 bases, leaving 14 bases between them. This CDR3 is 13 amino acids long. In making TCR cDNA, 5'RACE template switching added a universal primer site and UMIs to it. TCRdb fed the 5' RACE reads into MiXCR, producing one record per CDR3 protein. Among under 150,000 distinct CDR3 sequences listed, roughly 15% were seen once. In its sample, this clonotype ranks as medium-sized (0.01 to 0.1%). What it binds is unknown. Sequences were derived from CD8+ T cells sorted from PBMCs, sampled 5 days after the yellow fever booster vaccination. The clonotype was recovered from a man aged 18 to 29 who received the YFV17D yellow fever vaccine. The J gene is TRBJ1-1, the V gene TRBV4-1; D is undetermined. The CDR3 nucleotides read TGCGCCAGCAGCCAAGTAGAAGTCGCGGCCGCTTTCTTT. Protein sequence: CASSQVEVAAAFF.